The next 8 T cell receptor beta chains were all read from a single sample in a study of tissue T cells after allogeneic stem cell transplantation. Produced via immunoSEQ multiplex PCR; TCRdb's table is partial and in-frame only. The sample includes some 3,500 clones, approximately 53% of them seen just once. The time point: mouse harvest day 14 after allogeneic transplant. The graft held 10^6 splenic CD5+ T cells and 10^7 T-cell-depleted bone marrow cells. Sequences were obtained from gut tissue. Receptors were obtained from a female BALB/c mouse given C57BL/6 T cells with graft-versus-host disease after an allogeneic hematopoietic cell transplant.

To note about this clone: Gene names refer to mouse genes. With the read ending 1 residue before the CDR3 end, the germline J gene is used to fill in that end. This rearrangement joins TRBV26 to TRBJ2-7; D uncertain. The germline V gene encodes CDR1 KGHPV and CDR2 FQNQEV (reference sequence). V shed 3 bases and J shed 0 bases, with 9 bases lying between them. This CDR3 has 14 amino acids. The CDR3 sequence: CASSLLLSSYEQYF. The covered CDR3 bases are TGTGCCAGCAGTCTTTTACTGAGCTCCTATGAACAGTAC.

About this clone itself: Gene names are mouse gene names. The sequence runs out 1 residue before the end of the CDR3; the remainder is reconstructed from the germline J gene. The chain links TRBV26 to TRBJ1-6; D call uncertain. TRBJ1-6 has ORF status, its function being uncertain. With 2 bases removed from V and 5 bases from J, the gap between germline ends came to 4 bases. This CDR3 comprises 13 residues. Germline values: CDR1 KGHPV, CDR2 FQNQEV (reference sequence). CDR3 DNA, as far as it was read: TGTGCCAGCAGTCTGGCAGATAATTCGCCCCTCTAC. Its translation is CASSLADNSPLY. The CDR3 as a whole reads CASSLADNSPLYF.

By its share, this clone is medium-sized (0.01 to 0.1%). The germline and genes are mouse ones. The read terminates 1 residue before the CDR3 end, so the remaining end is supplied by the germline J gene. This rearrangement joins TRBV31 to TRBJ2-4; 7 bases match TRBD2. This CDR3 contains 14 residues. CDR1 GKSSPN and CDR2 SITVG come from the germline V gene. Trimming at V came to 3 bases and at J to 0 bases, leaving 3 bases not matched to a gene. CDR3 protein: CAWSLGDSQNTLYF. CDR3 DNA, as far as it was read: TGTGCCTGGAGCCTGGGGGATAGTCAAAACACCTTGTAC.

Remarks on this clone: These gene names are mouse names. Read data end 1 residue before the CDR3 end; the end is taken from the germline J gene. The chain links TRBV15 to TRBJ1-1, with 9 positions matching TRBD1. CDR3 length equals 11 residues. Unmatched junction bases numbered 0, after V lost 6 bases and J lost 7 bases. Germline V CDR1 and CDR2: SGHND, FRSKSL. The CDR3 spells CASRGQGEVFF. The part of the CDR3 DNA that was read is TGTGCCAGCAGGGGACAGGGAGAAGTCTTC.

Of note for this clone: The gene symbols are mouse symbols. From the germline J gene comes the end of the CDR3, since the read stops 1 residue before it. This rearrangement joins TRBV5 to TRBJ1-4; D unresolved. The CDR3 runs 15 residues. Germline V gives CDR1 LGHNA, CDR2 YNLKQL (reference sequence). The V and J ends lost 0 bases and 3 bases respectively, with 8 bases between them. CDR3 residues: CASSQEGRANERLFF. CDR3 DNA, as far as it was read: TGTGCCAGCAGCCAAGAGGGGAGGGCCAACGAAAGATTATTT.

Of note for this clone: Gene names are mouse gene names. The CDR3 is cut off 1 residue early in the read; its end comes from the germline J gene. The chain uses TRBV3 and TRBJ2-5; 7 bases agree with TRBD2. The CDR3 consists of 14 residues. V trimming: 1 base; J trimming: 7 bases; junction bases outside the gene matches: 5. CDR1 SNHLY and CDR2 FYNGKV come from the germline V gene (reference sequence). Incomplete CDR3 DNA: TGTGCCAGCAGCTTAGTTTGGGGGGAGAACACCCAGTAC. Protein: CASSLVWGENTQY. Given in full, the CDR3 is CASSLVWGENTQYF. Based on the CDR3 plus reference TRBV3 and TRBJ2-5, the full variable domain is GPKVLQIPSHQIIDMGQMVTLNCDPVSNHLYFYWYKQILGQQMEFLVNFYNGKVMEKSKLFKDQFSVERPDGSYFTLKIQPTALEDSAVYFCASSLVWGENTQYFGPGTRLLVL.

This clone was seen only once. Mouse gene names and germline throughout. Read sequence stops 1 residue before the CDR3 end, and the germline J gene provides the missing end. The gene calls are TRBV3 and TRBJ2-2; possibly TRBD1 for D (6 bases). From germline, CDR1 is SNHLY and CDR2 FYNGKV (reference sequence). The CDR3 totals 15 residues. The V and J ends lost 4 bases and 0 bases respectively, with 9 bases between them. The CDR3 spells CASSSRTANTGQLYF. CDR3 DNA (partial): TGTGCCAGCAGCTCCCGGACAGCAAACACCGGGCAGCTCTAC.

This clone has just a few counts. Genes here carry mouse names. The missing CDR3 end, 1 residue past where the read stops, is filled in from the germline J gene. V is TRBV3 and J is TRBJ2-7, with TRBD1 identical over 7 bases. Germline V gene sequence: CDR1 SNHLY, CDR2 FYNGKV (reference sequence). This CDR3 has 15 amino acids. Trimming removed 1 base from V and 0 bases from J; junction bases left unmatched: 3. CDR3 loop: CASSLERDSSYEQYF. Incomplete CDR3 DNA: TGTGCCAGCAGCTTAGAACGGGACAGCTCCTATGAACAGTAC.